The 5 T cell receptor beta chains below were found in one sample sequenced in a study of neurological immune-mediated disorders (dated by TCRdb to about 2019). Library construction relied on 5' RACE. Sequencing used an Illumina HiSeq 2500. The raw public reads went through TCRdb reprocessing: fastp at Q25, MiXCR clone calling, in-frame beta chains kept. Each entry is one CDR3 protein sequence, shown with its most common DNA and genes. Recorded for this sample are 25,000 to 30,000 distinct CDR3 sequences; about 6.2% of them occurred a single time. The ten largest clonotypes hold roughly 9% of the sample. The sequencing sample was made of PBMCs. Every receptor here comes from a woman between 45 and 65 years old in good health.

This clonotype was observed at least ten times. The rearrangement joins TRBV11-2 to TRBJ2-5; perhaps TRBD1 as D (6 bases). The CDR3 sequence is 17 residues long. Germline CDR1 reads SGHAT; CDR2 reads FQNNGV. Deletions cut 2 bases from V and 6 bases from J, with 22 bases between. CDR3 nucleotides: TGTGCCAGCAGCTTATCCTTTCAGGAGAGGGGGAGAAAGACCCAGTACTTC. It codes for CASSLSFQERGRKTQYF.

This clonotype was observed at least ten times. This chain connects TRBV10-3 to TRBJ1-2; 8 bases map to TRBD1. Germline V lookup: CDR1 ENHRY, CDR2 SYGVKD. Unmatched junction bases numbered 10, after V lost 10 bases and J lost 0 bases. The CDR3 extends over 15 amino acids. The chain's CDR3 is CATKGQGLPNYGYTF. The CDR3 coding sequence is TGTGCCACCAAAGGACAGGGACTACCTAACTATGGCTACACCTTC.

This clonotype occurred many times. The V gene is TRBV20-1, the J gene TRBJ1-1, with a tentative D call TRBD1 (6 bases). The CDR3 is 13 amino acids. Trimming took off 5 bases at V and 11 bases at J, with 21 bases between the two ends. Per germline, CDR1 DFQATT and CDR2 SNEGSKA (reference sequence). CDR3 in amino acids: CSAPQLQGFGAFF. The CDR3 DNA reads as TGCAGTGCTCCCCAACTGCAGGGGTTTGGGGCTTTCTTT.

This clonotype turned up a few times. This chain joins TRBV9 and TRBJ2-3; D gene ambiguous. Germline CDR1 and CDR2: SGDLS and YYNGEE. This CDR3 contains 12 residues. Between the trimmed V and J ends, which lost 2 bases and 0 bases, there was a span of 1 base. The DNA of the CDR3 is TGTGCCAGCAGCGTGAGCACAGATACGCAGTATTTT. Its protein product is CASSVSTDTQYF.

This clonotype was seen ten or more times. The V gene is TRBV20-1, the J gene TRBJ1-5, with D possibly matching TRBD1 (5 bases). V lost 0 bases and J 5 bases, leaving 11 bases between the germline ends. Germline assignment: CDR1 DFQATT and CDR2 SNEGSKA (reference sequence). The CDR3 contains 14 residues. CDR3 in amino acids: CSAREPGLDQPQHF. CDR3 nucleotide sequence: TGCAGTGCTAGAGAGCCAGGGTTAGATCAGCCCCAGCATTTT.